This TCR beta chain was observed in a study of CD8+CD57+ T cells in acquired aplastic anemia. CDR3 and TCR beta VDJ profiling relied on genomic DNA as the template. TCRdb itself ran the reads through MiXCR, one entry per CDR3 protein. The top ten hold approximately 44% of the sample, which has 150,000 to 200,000 distinct CDR3 sequences, less than 65% seen once. This clonotype was picked up many times. V dropped 3 bases and J dropped 0 bases, with 8 bases sitting between them. This CDR3 is 14 amino acids long. Germline V lookup: CDR1 LNHDA, CDR2 SQIVND (reference sequence). The sequenced material came from sorted CD4+, CD8+, or CD8+CD57+ T cells (not recorded which) from PBMCs. The clonotype originates from a human donor with severe aplastic anemia or a healthy control (not recorded which). The rearrangement uses TRBV19 and TRBJ1-2, with D hard to call. DNA for the CDR3: TGTGCCAGTAGTATCGGGGATTCTAACTATGGCTACACCTTC. Translated: CASSIGDSNYGYTF.